The subject of this entry is one T cell receptor beta chain. Its target is unknown. The data were taken from a study of T cell repertoires in cytomegalovirus infection. The study, taken as a whole, reports: Cumulative public TCR beta family frequency identified CMV carriers with the relevant HLA.

TCRdb re-called the reads through MiXCR, storing one row per CDR3 protein. Altogether 250,000 to 300,000 distinct CDR3 sequences are present, roughly 9.1% being singletons, with the ten largest covering about 15%. V lost 4 bases and J 4 bases, leaving 10 bases between the germline ends. The CDR3 runs 13 residues. The germline V gene has CDR1 SQVTM and CDR2 ANQGSEA. Sequencing was performed on PBMCs. This chain links TRBV29-1 with TRBJ1-4, with D tentatively TRBD1 (6 bases). The receptor comes from a human donor in good health (CMV status not recorded). Some clones in this sample may be carry-over from other donors' samples. Here the CDR3 reads CSVGQALNEKLFF. The CDR3 DNA sequence: TGCAGCGTTGGACAGGCTCTTAATGAAAAACTGTTTTTT. Based on the CDR3 plus reference TRBV29-1 and TRBJ1-4, the full variable domain is SAVISQKPSRDICQRGTSLTIQCQVDSQVTMMFWYRQQPGQSLTLIATANQGSEATYESGFVIDKFPISRPNLTFSTLTVSNMSPEDSSIYLCSVGQALNEKLFFGSGTQLSVL.